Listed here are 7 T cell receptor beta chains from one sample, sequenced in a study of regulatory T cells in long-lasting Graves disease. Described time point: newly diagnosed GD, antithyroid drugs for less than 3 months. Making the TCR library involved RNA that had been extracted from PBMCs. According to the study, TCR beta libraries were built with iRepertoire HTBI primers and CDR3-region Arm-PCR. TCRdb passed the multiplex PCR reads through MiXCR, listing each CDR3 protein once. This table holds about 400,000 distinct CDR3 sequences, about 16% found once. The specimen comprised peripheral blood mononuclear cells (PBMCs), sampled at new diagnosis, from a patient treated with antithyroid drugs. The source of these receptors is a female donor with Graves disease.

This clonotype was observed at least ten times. DNA of the CDR3: TGCAGTGCTAGGGGCGTTTACGAGCAGTACTTC. Its translation: CSARGVYEQYF. This chain uses TRBV20-1 with TRBJ2-7; no clear D gene. CDR3 length: 11 residues. V lost 3 bases to trimming and J lost 4 bases, with 7 bases between them. Germline loops: CDR1 DFQATT, CDR2 SNEGSKA (reference sequence).

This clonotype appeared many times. Here the CDR3 DNA reads TGTGCCAGCGAAGGGTCGTGGTGGGGTAGCGGGGGGGCGCTCAATGAGCAGTTCTTC. Its protein product is CASEGSWWGSGGALNEQFF. This sequence joins TRBV27 and TRBJ2-1; 11 bases match TRBD2. CDR1 MNHEY and CDR2 SMNVEV come from the germline V gene (reference sequence). The CDR3 is 19 residues long. The junction had 21 bases not matched to a gene; V was cut back by 8 bases and J by 6 bases.

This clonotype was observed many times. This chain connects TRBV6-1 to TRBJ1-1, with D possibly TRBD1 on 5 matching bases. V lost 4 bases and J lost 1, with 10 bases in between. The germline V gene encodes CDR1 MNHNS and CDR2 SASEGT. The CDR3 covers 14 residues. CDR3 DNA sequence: TGTGCCAGCAGTGCGATCGGGGGGAACACTGAAGCTTTCTTT. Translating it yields CASSAIGGNTEAFF.

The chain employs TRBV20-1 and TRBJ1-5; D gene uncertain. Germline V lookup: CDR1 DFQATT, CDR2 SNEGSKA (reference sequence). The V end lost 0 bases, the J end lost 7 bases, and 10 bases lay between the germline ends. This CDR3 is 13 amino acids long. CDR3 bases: TGCAGTGCTAGAGAGGATCGCAGGCAGCCCCAGCATTTT. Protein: CSAREDRRQPQHF.

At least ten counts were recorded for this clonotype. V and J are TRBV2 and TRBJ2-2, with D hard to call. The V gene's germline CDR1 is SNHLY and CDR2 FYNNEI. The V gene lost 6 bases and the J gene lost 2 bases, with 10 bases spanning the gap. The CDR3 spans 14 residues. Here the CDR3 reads CASRSTVNTGELFF. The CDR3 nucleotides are TGTGCCAGCAGATCCACGGTCAACACCGGGGAGCTGTTTTTT.

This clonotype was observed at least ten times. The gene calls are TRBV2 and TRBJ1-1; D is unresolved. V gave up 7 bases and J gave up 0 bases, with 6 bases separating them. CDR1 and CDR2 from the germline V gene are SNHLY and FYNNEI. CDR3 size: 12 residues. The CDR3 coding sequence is TGTGCCAGCAAGGAGGTGAACACTGAAGCTTTCTTT. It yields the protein CASKEVNTEAFF.

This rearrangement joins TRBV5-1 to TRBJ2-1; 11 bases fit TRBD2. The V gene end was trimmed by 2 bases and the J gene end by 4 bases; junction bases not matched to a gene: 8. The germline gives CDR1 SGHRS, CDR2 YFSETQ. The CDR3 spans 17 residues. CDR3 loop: CASSLPVGLAGYNEQFF. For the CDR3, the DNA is TGCGCCAGCAGCTTACCGGTAGGACTAGCGGGTTACAATGAGCAGTTCTTC.